This record looks at one T cell receptor beta chain sequence and its context. This sample was taken from a study of blood T cell repertoires in COVID-19. About the study: Samples of COVID-19 (acute and convalescent) were obtained from the United States, Italy and Spain.

Study processing details: The authors estimated nucleated cell counts from reference gene primer amplification. Data came from immunoSEQ multiplex PCR; TCRdb stores just in-frame clones and leaves some out. The V and J calls and clone size come from that table; D and trimming were worked out from the DNA. The table includes more than 250,000 clones, about 86% detected once. V lost 3 bases, J lost 6 bases, and 14 bases lay in between. The CDR3 is 15 amino acids. Germline-derived CDR1 and CDR2 are MGHRA and YSYEKL. The chain recombines TRBV4-1 with TRBJ1-4; D is possibly TRBD1 (5 bases). Sequenced: peripheral blood. This receptor was identified in a woman aged 25 to 39 who had recovered from COVID-19. This CDR3 reads CASSHPDAGDEKLFF. The CDR3 region has the DNA TGCGCCAGCAGCCACCCCGACGCGGGGGATGAAAAACTGTTTTTT.